Each of the 27 T cell receptor beta chains below was sequenced from the same sample in a study of shared clonotypes between healthy human individuals. Clones were sequenced by immunoSEQ multiplex PCR, and TCRdb holds only the in-frame ones, with some missing. The sample records approximately 99,000 clones, roughly two thirds being singletons. Sequencing was carried out using memory CD8+ T cells sorted from blood. Subset described: CD45RO+ cells pooled with CCR7-negative TemRA cells. The receptor set was obtained from a woman aged 25 to 39 in good health.

The chain links TRBV7-8 to TRBJ2-7; no clear D. V was trimmed by 5 bases and J by 5 bases, leaving 19 bases between them. This CDR3 has 15 residues. The V gene's germline CDR1 is SGHVS and CDR2 FQNEAQ. The CDR3 bases are TGTGCCAGCAGCCCCTGGGGAACCTTTCCCCACGAGCAGTACTTC. Its translation is CASSPWGTFPHEQYF. The variable domain in full, completed from reference TRBV7-8 and TRBJ2-7, reads GAGVSQSPRYKVAKRGQDVALRCDPISGHVSLFWYQQALGQGPEFLTYFQNEAQLDKSGLPSDRFFAERPEGSVSTLKIQRTQQEDSAVYLCASSPWGTFPHEQYFGPGTRLTVT.

Points on this clone: The junction and the germline gene differ at one end; a read error may be behind it. The genes are TRBV15 and TRBJ2-1; TRBD2 agrees at 7 bases. The length of the CDR3 is 13 residues. The V gene's germline CDR1 is LNHNV and CDR2 YYDKDF (reference sequence). This CDR3 reads CATSGESGAKQFF. For the CDR3, the DNA is TGTGCCACCAGCGGAGAGAGCGGGGCAAAACAGTTCTTC. The whole variable domain, remainder taken from reference TRBV15 and TRBJ2-1, is DAMVIQNPRYQVTQFGKPVTLSCSQTLNHNVMYWYQQKSSQAPKLLFHYYDKDFNNEADTPDNFQSRRPNTSFCFLDIRSPGLGDTAMYLCATSGESGAKQFFGPGTRLTVL.

The chain combines TRBV6-5 with TRBJ1-4; D is ambiguous. Germline CDR1 and CDR2: MNHEY and SVGAGI. There are 13 residues in the CDR3. Deletions cut 1 base from V and 8 bases from J, with 8 bases between. CDR3 in DNA: TGTGCCAGCAGTTACTGGACTGGGGAAAAACTGTTTTTT. Protein: CASSYWTGEKLFF.

This chain joins TRBV5-6 and TRBJ1-4; tentative D call: TRBD1 (5 bases). CDR3 size: 12 residues. The V end lost 5 bases, the J end lost 7 bases, and 9 bases lay between the germline ends. CDR1 SGHDT and CDR2 YYEEEE come from the germline V gene. CDR3 nucleotide sequence: TGTGCCAGCAGACTGGGGCGTGAAAAACTGTTTTTT. Its protein is CASRLGREKLFF.

The chain has TRBV28 and TRBJ2-2, with TRBD1 matching 7 bases. Per the germline V gene, CDR1 is MDHEN and CDR2 is SYDVKM. Trimming at V came to 10 bases and at J to 3 bases, leaving 11 bases not matched to a gene. CDR3 size: 15 residues. Here the CDR3 DNA reads TGTGCCACCCACAGGGGTTTTTCCTACACCGGGGAGCTGTTTTTT. Amino acids: CATHRGFSYTGELFF.

The chain links TRBV5-5 to TRBJ2-5; 14 bases are a match to TRBD2. Losses at the gene ends were 3 bases for V and 4 bases for J; bases not matched to a gene: 2. This CDR3 region has 15 residues. CDR1 is SGHKS and CDR2 is YYEKEE in the germline V gene (reference sequence). The CDR3 reads CASSSGLAGGETQYF. Written as DNA, the CDR3 is TGTGCCAGCAGCTCCGGACTAGCGGGAGGAGAGACCCAGTACTTC. Looking up the rest from reference TRBV5-5 and TRBJ2-5 gives the full variable domain: DAGVTQSPTHLIKTRGQQVTLRCSPISGHKSVSWYQQVLGQGPQFIFQYYEKEERGRGNFPDRFSARQFPNYSSELNVNALLLGDSALYLCASSSGLAGGETQYFGPGTRLLVL.

The table lists this clone with a count of one. The J gene is TRBJ1-4, the V gene TRBV20-1, with D hard to call. Germline loops: CDR1 DFQATT, CDR2 SNEGSKA (reference sequence). The CDR3 contains 11 residues. V was trimmed by 2 bases and J by 8 bases, leaving 6 bases between them. CDR3 sequence reads: CSARRKEKLFF. DNA for the CDR3: TGCAGTGCTAGACGAAAAGAAAAACTGTTTTTT.

J is TRBJ2-5 and V is TRBV27, with D perhaps assigned TRBD1 or TRBD2 (5 bases each). This CDR3 is 10 amino acids long. Trimming left V 10 bases short and J 7 bases short, with 10 bases between. Germline lookup yields CDR1 MNHEY and CDR2 SMNVEV (reference sequence). The CDR3 DNA follows: TGTGCCACCGGGGCTACGACCCAGTACTTC. Protein sequence: CATGATTQYF.

The genes are TRBV6-5 and TRBJ1-2; D might be TRBD1 (6 bases). Per germline, CDR1 MNHEY and CDR2 SVGAGI. The ends were cut back, 0 bases at V and 7 bases at J, with 12 bases in the middle. This CDR3 contains 14 residues. CDR3 nucleotide sequence: TGTGCCAGCAGTTACTCGATAGGGGGGGCTGGCTACACCTTC. This sequence encodes CASSYSIGGAGYTF.

V gene TRBV15 combines with J gene TRBJ2-2; 7 bases agree with TRBD2. The CDR3 has 16 residues. Trimming took 6 bases from V and 4 from J; bases not matched to a gene: 11. Germline V lookup: CDR1 LNHNV, CDR2 YYDKDF (reference sequence). The CDR3 sequence: CATRIMRDYFTGELFF. The CDR3 region has the DNA TGTGCCACCAGGATAATGCGGGACTACTTCACCGGGGAGCTGTTTTTT.

V gene TRBV5-1 combines with J gene TRBJ1-1; D unresolved. The CDR3 has 15 residues. Germline assignment: CDR1 SGHRS and CDR2 YFSETQ. V was cut by 1 base and J by 3 bases, with 13 bases left in between. The CDR3 reads CASSLWTGEYTEAFF. The CDR3 region has the DNA TGCGCCAGCAGCTTGTGGACTGGCGAGTACACTGAAGCTTTCTTT.

The chain uses TRBV19 and TRBJ2-2, with 8 bases lining up with TRBD2. The CDR3 consists of 16 residues. Germline V gene data show CDR1 as LNHDA and CDR2 as SQIVND (reference sequence). V trimming: 3 bases; J trimming: 6 bases; junction bases outside the gene matches: 9. CDR3 protein: CASSIFQREWSGELFF. For the CDR3, the DNA is TGTGCCAGTAGTATCTTTCAGCGGGAGTGGTCCGGGGAGCTGTTTTTT.

Ten or more counts support this clone. V is TRBV6-1 and J is TRBJ2-1, with 7 bases aligning to TRBD2. Losses at the gene ends were 4 bases for V and 1 base for J; bases not matched to a gene: 4. Germline V gives CDR1 MNHNS, CDR2 SASEGT. The CDR3 is made up of 15 amino acids. Written as DNA, the CDR3 is TGTGCCAGCAGTGCCCAGGGAGGGTCCTACAATGAGCAGTTCTTC. Translation: CASSAQGGSYNEQFF.

This clone was observed once. The sample holds other DNA sequences that translate to the same CDR3. The chain carries TRBV7-2 and TRBJ1-1; 7 bases map to TRBD1. Germline values: CDR1 SGHTA, CDR2 FQGNSA. The V segment lost 5 bases and the J segment 5 bases; nucleotides outside the gene matches: 5. The CDR3 runs to 13 residues. In DNA form, the CDR3 reads TGTGCCAGCAGCAGACAGGGAGATACTGAAGCTTTCTTT. This codes for CASSRQGDTEAFF. Full variable domain (rest looked up from reference TRBV7-2 and TRBJ1-1): GAGVSQSPSNKVTEKGKDVELRCDPISGHTALYWYRQSLGQGLEFLIYFQGNSAPDKSGLPSDRFSAERTGGSVSTLTIQRTQQEDSAVYLCASSRQGDTEAFFGQGTRLTVV.

V is TRBV7-8 and J is TRBJ1-4; 7 nucleotides agree with TRBD1. V lost 0 bases and J lost 0; bases outside the gene matches: 7. The CDR3 spans 18 residues. Germline CDR1 and CDR2: SGHVS and FQNEAQ. CDR3 loop: CASSLAHQGVATNEKLFF. The CDR3 coding sequence is TGTGCCAGCAGCTTAGCGCACCAGGGGGTAGCAACTAATGAAAAACTGTTTTTT.

The chain carries TRBV6-1 and TRBJ1-5; 7 positions agree with TRBD1. The length of the CDR3 is 14 residues. CDR1 and CDR2 from the germline V gene are MNHNS and SASEGT. V gave up 4 bases and J gave up 4 bases; unmatched junction bases: 4. CDR3 nucleotide sequence: TGTGCCAGCAGTGGCAGGGGGATAAATCAGCCCCAGCATTTT. Translating it yields CASSGRGINQPQHF.

The V gene is TRBV25-1, the J gene TRBJ2-1; D perhaps matches TRBD2 (6 bases). The CDR3 consists of 15 residues. Per germline, CDR1 MGHDK and CDR2 SYGVNS. The V and J ends lost 7 bases and 0 bases respectively, with 13 bases between them. CDR3 loop: CASKESGPSYNEQFF. The CDR3 DNA reads TGTGCCAGCAAAGAGAGCGGGCCCTCCTACAATGAGCAGTTCTTC.

This clone was observed a handful of times. The chain combines TRBV19 with TRBJ2-7; D gene ambiguous. The length of the CDR3 is 15 residues. Trimming took off 3 bases at V and 2 bases at J, with 14 bases between the two ends. Germline CDR1 and CDR2: LNHDA and SQIVND (reference sequence). Here the CDR3 reads CASSISPQNTYEQYF. The CDR3 DNA is TGTGCCAGTAGTATCTCCCCGCAGAATACCTACGAGCAGTACTTC.

V gene TRBV4-1 combines with J gene TRBJ2-1; 8 bases map to TRBD2. Germline V gene data show CDR1 as MGHRA and CDR2 as YSYEKL. The CDR3 is 13 residues long. V dropped 10 bases and J dropped 4; count of bases not matched to a gene: 6. CDR3 DNA: TGCGCCACCTCGAGACTAGCGTACAATGAGCAGTTCTTC. Its translation: CATSRLAYNEQFF.

Only a few counts were recorded for this clone. The chain uses TRBV4-2 and TRBJ2-3; TRBD1 matches 8 bases. This CDR3 has 16 amino acids. The trim removed 0 bases at V and 4 bases at J, leaving 6 bases unmatched. Looked up from germline, CDR1 is LGHNA and CDR2 is YNFKEQ. The CDR3 DNA sequence: TGTGCCAGCAGCCAAGATGAAGGACAGGGTTCAGATACGCAGTATTTT. This translates into CASSQDEGQGSDTQYF.

The rearrangement joins TRBV11-3 to TRBJ2-6; D is ambiguous. This CDR3 is 17 amino acids long. Germline values: CDR1 SGHNT, CDR2 YENEEA. Trimming took off 3 bases at V and 0 bases at J, with 12 bases between the two ends. Here the CDR3 reads CASSFRDPSSGANVLTF. CDR3 nucleotide sequence: TGTGCCAGCAGCTTTAGAGACCCGAGCTCTGGGGCCAACGTCCTGACTTTC.

In the case of this clone: This may arise from a read error, as a much more abundant clone is one base away. CDR3 sequence: CASSQVADRQPQHF. The CDR3 DNA reads as TGCGCCAGCAGCCAAGTAGCGGACAGACAGCCCCAGCATTTT. The chain employs TRBV11-2 and TRBJ1-5; D might be TRBD1 (6 bases). Germline loops: CDR1 SGHAT, CDR2 FQNNGV. The CDR3 runs 14 residues.

This clone has just a few counts. The V call is TRBV10-3, the J call TRBJ2-7; 11 nucleotides match TRBD2. This CDR3 comprises 12 residues. V was pared by 3 bases and J by 13 bases, with 5 bases of the junction left unmatched. CDR1 is ENHRY and CDR2 is SYGVKD in the germline V gene. CDR3 coding DNA: TGTGCCATCAGTGAAACTAGCGGGAGTTTATACTTC. The encoded protein is CAISETSGSLYF.

This clone appeared a few times. The V gene is TRBV7-9, the J gene TRBJ2-1, with 10 bases aligning to TRBD1. The V gene's germline CDR1 is SEHNR and CDR2 FQNEAQ (reference sequence). The CDR3 contains 15 residues. Unmatched junction bases numbered 3, after V lost 5 bases and J lost 2 bases. CDR3 protein: CASSPDRGTYNEQFF. Here the CDR3 DNA reads TGTGCCAGCAGCCCGGACAGGGGGACCTACAATGAGCAGTTCTTC.

V usage is TRBV28 and J usage is TRBJ2-2; the match to TRBD2 covers 8 bases. V dropped 6 bases and J dropped 5; count of bases not matched to a gene: 5. Germline V gene lookup returns CDR1 MDHEN and CDR2 SYDVKM. This CDR3 is built from 14 residues. The CDR3 loop reads CASRSAGGTGELFF. CDR3 DNA: TGTGCCAGCAGATCTGCGGGAGGTACCGGGGAGCTGTTTTTT.

This clone was recorded many times. The V call is TRBV16, the J call TRBJ2-7, with D hard to call. CDR3 length equals 12 residues. The germline CDR1 and CDR2 sequences are KGHSY and FQNENV. The V end lost 0 bases, the J end lost 5 bases, and 5 bases lay between the germline ends. For the CDR3, the DNA is TGTGCCAGCAGCCAATCTGCCGACGAGCAGTACTTC. Its translation: CASSQSADEQYF.

This chain links TRBV7-9 with TRBJ2-1; D may be TRBD2 (5 bases). CDR3 size: 13 residues. In germline, CDR1 is SEHNR, CDR2 FQNEAQ (reference sequence). V lost 4 bases, J lost 9 bases, and 13 bases lay in between. The CDR3 spells CASSSGNFGEQFF. The CDR3 DNA reads TGTGCCAGCAGCTCGGGGAATTTCGGTGAGCAGTTCTTC.